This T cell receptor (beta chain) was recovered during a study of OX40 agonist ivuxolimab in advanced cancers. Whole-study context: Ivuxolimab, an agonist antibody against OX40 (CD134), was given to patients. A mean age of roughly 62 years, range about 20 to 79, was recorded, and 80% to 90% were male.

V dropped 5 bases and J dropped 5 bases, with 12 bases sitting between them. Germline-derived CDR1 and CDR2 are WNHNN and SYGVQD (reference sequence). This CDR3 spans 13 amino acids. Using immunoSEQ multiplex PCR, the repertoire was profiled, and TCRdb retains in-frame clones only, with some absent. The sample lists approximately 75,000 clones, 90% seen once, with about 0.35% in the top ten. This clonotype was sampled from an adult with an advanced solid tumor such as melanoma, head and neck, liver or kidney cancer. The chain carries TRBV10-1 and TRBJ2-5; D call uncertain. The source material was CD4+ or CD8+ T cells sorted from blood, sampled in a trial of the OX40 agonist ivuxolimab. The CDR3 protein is CASSRAVMETQYF. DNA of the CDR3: TGCGCCAGCAGTCGAGCTGTGATGGAGACCCAGTACTTC.